This TCR beta chain was identified during a study of T-cell memory formation after mild COVID-19. CDR1 is MDHEN and CDR2 is SYDVKM in the germline V gene. The CDR3 length is 14 residues. With 8 bases removed from V and 2 bases from J, the gap between germline ends came to 16 bases. TCRdb called the 5' RACE reads again in MiXCR, with one record for every CDR3 protein. The table lists about 140,000 distinct CDR3 sequences, about 19% of them singletons, with 2% to 2.5% in the top ten. On this clonotype itself: What it binds is unknown.

Study observations and caveats: Mainly in CM and EM were contracting CD4+ clones; CD8+ were in EMRA. The second-wave clones peaking on day 37 were not confirmed as SARS-CoV-2-specific. Among clones contracting day 15 to 85, CD4/CD8 was balanced, whereas later expanders leaned CD4+.

The rearrangement uses TRBV28 and TRBJ2-7; D might be TRBD1 or TRBD2, each matching 5 bases. Material: PBMCs or a T cell subset sorted from them (not recorded which). The source is an adult woman who had mild COVID-19 (a few samples of this study predate the infection). Cell type and time point are not known. CDR3 DNA: TGTGCCAGCGCCTCTAGCTCCAGGGCCTACGAGCAGTACTTC. The encoded protein is CASASSSRAYEQYF. Based on the CDR3 plus reference TRBV28 and TRBJ2-7, the full variable domain is DVKVTQSSRYLVKRTGEKVFLECVQDMDHENMFWYRQDPGLGLRLIYFSYDVKMKEKGDIPEGYSVSREKKERFSLILESASTNQTSMYLCASASSSRAYEQYFGPGTRLTVT.